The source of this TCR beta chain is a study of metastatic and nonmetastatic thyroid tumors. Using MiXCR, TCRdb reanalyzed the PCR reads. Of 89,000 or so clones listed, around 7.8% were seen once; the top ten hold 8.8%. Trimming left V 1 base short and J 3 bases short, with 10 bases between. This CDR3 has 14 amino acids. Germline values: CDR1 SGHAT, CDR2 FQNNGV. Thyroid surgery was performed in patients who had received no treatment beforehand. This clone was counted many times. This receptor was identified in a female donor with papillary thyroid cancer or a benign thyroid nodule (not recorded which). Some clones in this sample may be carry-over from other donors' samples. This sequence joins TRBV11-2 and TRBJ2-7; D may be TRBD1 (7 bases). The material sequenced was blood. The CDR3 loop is CASSLAGGLYEQYF. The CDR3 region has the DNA TGTGCCAGCAGCTTAGCAGGGGGGCTCTACGAGCAGTACTTC.